This T cell receptor beta chain was sequenced during a study of blood T cell repertoires in COVID-19. In the study overall: T cells, B-cell-depleted T cells, or PBMCs provided the cDNA or gDNA that served as material.

Profiled with immunoSEQ multiplex PCR; TCRdb holds only in-frame clones, not every one. The table has 70,000 to 90,000 clones, about 82% seen once. Trimming removed 2 bases from V and 5 bases from J, with 15 bases in between. The CDR3 spans 15 residues. CDR1 is SEHNR, CDR2 FQNEAQ, per germline (reference sequence). What was sequenced was peripheral blood. The V gene is TRBV7-9, the J gene TRBJ2-5, with D possibly TRBD2 on 5 matching bases. The sequence derives from a man aged 45-65 years with active COVID-19. The DNA for the CDR3 is TGTGCCAGCAGCTTAAATCGCAGAACGGGGGAGACCCAGTACTTC. Its protein product is CASSLNRRTGETQYF.